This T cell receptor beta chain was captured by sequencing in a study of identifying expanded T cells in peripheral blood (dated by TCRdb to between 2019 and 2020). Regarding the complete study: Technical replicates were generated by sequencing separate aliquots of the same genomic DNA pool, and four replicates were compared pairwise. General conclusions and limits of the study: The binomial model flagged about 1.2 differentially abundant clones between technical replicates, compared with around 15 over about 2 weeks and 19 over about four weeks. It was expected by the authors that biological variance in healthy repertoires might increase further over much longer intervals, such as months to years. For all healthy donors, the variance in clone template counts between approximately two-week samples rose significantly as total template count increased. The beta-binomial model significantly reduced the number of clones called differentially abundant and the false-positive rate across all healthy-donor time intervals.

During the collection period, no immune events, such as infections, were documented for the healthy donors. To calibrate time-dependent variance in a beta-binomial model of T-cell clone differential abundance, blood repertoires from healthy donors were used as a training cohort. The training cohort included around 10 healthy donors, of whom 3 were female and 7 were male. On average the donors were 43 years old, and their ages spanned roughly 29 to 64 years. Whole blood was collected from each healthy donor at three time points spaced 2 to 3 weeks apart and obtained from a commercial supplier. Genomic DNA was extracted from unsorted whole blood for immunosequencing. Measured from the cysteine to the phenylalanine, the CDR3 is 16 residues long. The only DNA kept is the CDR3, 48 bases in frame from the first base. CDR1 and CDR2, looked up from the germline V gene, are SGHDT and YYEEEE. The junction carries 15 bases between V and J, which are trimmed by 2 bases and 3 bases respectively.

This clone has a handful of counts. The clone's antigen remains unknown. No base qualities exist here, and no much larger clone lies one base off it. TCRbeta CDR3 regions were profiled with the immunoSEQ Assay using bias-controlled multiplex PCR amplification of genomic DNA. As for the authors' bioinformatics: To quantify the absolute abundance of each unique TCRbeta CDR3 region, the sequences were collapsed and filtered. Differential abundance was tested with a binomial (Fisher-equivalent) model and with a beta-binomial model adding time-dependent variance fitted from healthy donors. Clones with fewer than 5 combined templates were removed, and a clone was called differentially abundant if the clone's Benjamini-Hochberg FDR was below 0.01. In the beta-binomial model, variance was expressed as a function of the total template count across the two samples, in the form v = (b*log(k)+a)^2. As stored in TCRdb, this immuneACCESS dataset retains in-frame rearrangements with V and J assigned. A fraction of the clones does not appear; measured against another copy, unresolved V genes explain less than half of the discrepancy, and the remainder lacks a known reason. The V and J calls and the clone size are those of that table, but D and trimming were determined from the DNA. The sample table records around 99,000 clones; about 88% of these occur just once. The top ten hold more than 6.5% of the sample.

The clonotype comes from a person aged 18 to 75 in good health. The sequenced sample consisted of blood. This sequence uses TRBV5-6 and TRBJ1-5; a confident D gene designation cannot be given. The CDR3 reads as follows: CASSFRYASNNQPQHF. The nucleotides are TGTGCCAGCAGCTTCCGGTACGCGAGCAACAATCAGCCCCAGCATTTT.